These 20 T cell receptor beta chains were all obtained from the same sample, sequenced in a study of shared clonotypes between healthy human individuals (dated by TCRdb to the early 2020s). The library was generated by the immunoSEQ multiplex PCR assay. Entries here come from immuneACCESS through TCRdb and include only in-frame sequences with V and J called. Some clones fail to appear in such tables; in the studies checked, an unresolved V gene covers under half of the shortfall, and the cause of the remainder is unknown. In this sample the table shows 1,400,000 or so clones, approximately 98.5% of which occur a single time. The top ten hold around 0.38% of the sample. Sequencing was carried out using naive CD4+ T cells sorted from blood. The cell subset or site label for this specimen denotes: CD45RA+ positively selected. The receptors stem from a man aged 25 to 40 in good health.

The chain has TRBV28 and TRBJ2-7, with D perhaps TRBD2 (5 bases). Germline CDR1 reads MDHEN; CDR2 reads SYDVKM. The V end was cut by 6 bases, the J end by 3 bases, with 18 bases between. This CDR3 region has 15 residues. The CDR3 bases are TGTGCCAGCAGGGCCCATAGCTTGGGAGACTACGAGCAGTACTTC. Translated, it gives CASRAHSLGDYEQYF.

The rearrangement uses TRBV10-3 and TRBJ2-1; TRBD1 aligns across 9 bases. The CDR3 spans 16 residues. Germline V gene data show CDR1 as ENHRY and CDR2 as SYGVKD. Unmatched junction bases numbered 15, after V lost 3 bases and J lost 12 bases. The CDR3 is CAISDKPGQGFLWQFF. The CDR3 DNA follows: TGTGCCATCAGTGATAAACCGGGACAGGGATTTTTGTGGCAGTTCTTC.

The chain combines TRBV6-1 with TRBJ2-2; a weak D match, TRBD1 (6 bases). The CDR3 is 14 amino acids. Between the trimmed V and J ends, which lost 7 bases and 2 bases, there was a span of 11 bases. The germline V gene encodes CDR1 MNHNS and CDR2 SASEGT. CDR3 DNA: TGTGCCAGCATCGGACAGAGCAACACCGGGGAGCTGTTTTTT. Translated, it gives CASIGQSNTGELFF.

V usage is TRBV2 and J usage is TRBJ2-3; tentative D call: TRBD1 (5 bases). This CDR3 region has 13 residues. Trimming removed 8 bases at V and 2 bases at J, with 11 bases between. Germline V gene data show CDR1 as SNHLY and CDR2 as FYNNEI. The CDR3: CASLGPNTDTQYF. CDR3 sequence (DNA): TGTGCCAGCTTGGGGCCGAACACAGATACGCAGTATTTT.

The rearrangement uses TRBV21-1 and TRBJ2-7. TRBV21-1 counts as a pseudogene. CDR3 length: 14 residues. The CDR3 protein is CASSKGWGSYEQYF. The CDR3 DNA reads TGTGCCAGCAGCAAAGGGTGGGGATCCTACGAGCAGTACTTC.

The rearrangement joins TRBV6-1 to TRBJ2-1; 7 bases fit TRBD1. V was pared by 4 bases and J by 3 bases, with 6 bases of the junction left unmatched. The germline CDR1 and CDR2 sequences are MNHNS and SASEGT. The CDR3 runs to 15 residues. CDR3 sequence reads: CASSGPGQNYNEQFF. The CDR3 nucleotides read TGTGCCAGCAGTGGGCCGGGACAGAACTACAATGAGCAGTTCTTC.

This chain connects TRBV5-1 to TRBJ2-7; 10 positions agree with TRBD1. The J segment lost 4 bases and the V segment lost 4 bases, leaving 8 bases of the junction unmatched. The CDR3 runs 15 residues. Germline V gene sequence: CDR1 SGHRS, CDR2 YFSETQ. CDR3 sequence (DNA): TGCGCCAGCAGCCTGCGACAGGGGGCTGAGTACGAGCAGTACTTC. It translates to CASSLRQGAEYEQYF.

The chain has TRBV7-3 and TRBJ2-7; D tentatively fits TRBD1 or TRBD2 (6 bases each). The CDR3 runs to 14 residues. The V end lost 0 bases, the J end lost 6 bases, and 12 bases lay between the germline ends. CDR1 is SGHTA and CDR2 is FQGTGA in the germline V gene. Written as DNA, the CDR3 is TGTGCCAGCAGCTTAACGCGGGACATATCCGAGCAGTACTTC. This translates into CASSLTRDISEQYF.

This rearrangement joins TRBV4-1 to TRBJ2-2; no reliable D call. This CDR3 contains 16 residues. The germline V gene has CDR1 MGHRA and CDR2 YSYEKL. Trimming shortened V by 0 bases and J by 5 bases, and 13 bases separated the two germline ends. The CDR3: CASSQDPTSGTGELFF. DNA of the CDR3: TGCGCCAGCAGCCAAGACCCCACTTCAGGTACCGGGGAGCTGTTTTTT.

The chain couples TRBV11-2 to TRBJ1-1; D gene ambiguous. Germline-derived CDR1 and CDR2 are SGHAT and FQNNGV. This CDR3 is built from 16 residues. V lost 0 bases and J 4 bases, leaving 15 bases between the germline ends. The CDR3: CASSLDRSARGTEAFF. CDR3 coding DNA: TGTGCCAGCAGCTTAGATCGTTCGGCTAGAGGCACTGAAGCTTTCTTT.

This chain uses TRBV7-6 with TRBJ2-5; 8 nucleotides match TRBD2. Germline loops: CDR1 SGHVS, CDR2 FNYEAQ. The CDR3 has 13 amino acids. In DNA form, the CDR3 reads TGTGCATCGCGGGGGGAGACTCAAGAGACCCAGTACTTC. This codes for CASRGETQETQYF.

Here the CDR3 reads CASSHNRGNTGELFF. Written as DNA, the CDR3 is TGTGCCAGCAGCCACAACAGGGGTAACACCGGGGAGCTGTTTTTT. This chain joins TRBV6-5 and TRBJ2-2; 7 positions match TRBD1. Unmatched junction bases numbered 6, after V lost 6 bases and J lost 2 bases. The CDR3 is made up of 15 amino acids. From germline, CDR1 is MNHEY and CDR2 SVGAGI.

The chain links TRBV28 to TRBJ2-1, with D perhaps matching TRBD1 (5 bases). Germline values: CDR1 MDHEN, CDR2 SYDVKM. This CDR3 comprises 13 residues. Between the trimmed V and J ends, which lost 0 bases and 11 bases, there was a span of 11 bases. CDR3 nucleotides: TGTGCCAGCAGTTTATGGGCCCGGACACAGCAGTTCTTC. Protein sequence: CASSLWARTQQFF.

The CDR3 reads CASSEGLAGMSEQFF. As DNA, the CDR3 is TGTGCCAGCAGTGAGGGACTAGCGGGGATGAGTGAGCAGTTCTTC. The chain is built from TRBV27 and TRBJ2-1, with 13 bases aligning to TRBD2. The germline V gene encodes CDR1 MNHEY and CDR2 SMNVEV (reference sequence). With V trimmed by 5 bases and J by 9 bases, 7 bases remained unmatched. The CDR3 extends over 15 amino acids.

This clone has more than one count but fewer than ten. Different DNA sequences within this sample yield the same CDR3. The chain couples TRBV7-2 to TRBJ2-3; D gene ambiguous. Trimming took 2 bases from V and 1 from J, leaving 7 bases between them. This CDR3 contains 14 residues. The germline V gene has CDR1 SGHTA and CDR2 FQGNSA. DNA for the CDR3: TGTGCCAGCAGCTTATCAGGAGGCACAGATACGCAGTATTTT. Its protein is CASSLSGGTDTQYF.

The rearrangement links TRBV5-1 to TRBJ2-5, with D perhaps matching TRBD1 or TRBD2 (5 bases each). Germline V gene lookup returns CDR1 SGHRS and CDR2 YFSETQ. V was shortened by 5 bases and J by 2 bases, with 13 bases between the two germline ends. This CDR3 comprises 14 residues. The CDR3 sequence: CASRPGPSQETQYF. The DNA of the CDR3 is TGCGCCAGCAGGCCGGGACCGAGTCAAGAGACCCAGTACTTC.

The J gene is TRBJ2-5, the V gene TRBV6-5; 7 bases are a match to TRBD1. Germline V lookup: CDR1 MNHEY, CDR2 SVGAGI. J gave up 1 base and V 2 bases, and 7 bases lay outside the gene matches. The CDR3 runs 16 residues. DNA of the CDR3: TGTGCCAGCAGTTACGCCTCCGGGACAGTCCAAGAGACCCAGTACTTC. Residues: CASSYASGTVQETQYF.

The rearrangement uses TRBV5-1 and TRBJ1-2; D unresolved. Trimming stripped 4 bases from V and 10 bases from J, with 17 bases between. This CDR3 contains 13 residues. CDR1 SGHRS and CDR2 YFSETQ come from the germline V gene. This chain's CDR3 is CASSPENVRDYTF. The CDR3 DNA reads TGCGCCAGCAGCCCTGAGAACGTCCGCGACTACACCTTC.

The CDR3 loop is CASSIDRGNNEKLFF. Here the CDR3 DNA reads TGTGCCAGCAGCATCGACAGGGGAAACAATGAAAAACTGTTTTTT. The rearrangement joins TRBV6-1 to TRBJ1-4; 8 bases agree with TRBD1. This CDR3 region has 15 residues. After removal of 6 bases from V and 5 bases from J, the junction contained 8 bases not matched to a gene. Germline V gene sequence: CDR1 MNHNS, CDR2 SASEGT.

CDR3 protein: CSVERGRGTDTQYF. CDR3 DNA sequence: TGCAGCGTTGAACGGGGGCGGGGCACAGATACGCAGTATTTT. The genes are TRBV29-1 and TRBJ2-3; D might be TRBD1 or TRBD2, each matching 6 bases. Germline assignment: CDR1 SQVTM and CDR2 ANQGSEA. The length of the CDR3 is 14 residues. The V and J ends lost 2 bases and 1 base respectively, with 10 bases between them.